Each of the 5 T cell receptor beta chains below was sequenced from the same sample in a study of blood T cells in healthy people across ages. A J-beta primer mix and a sample-barcoded 5' primer were used in a second PCR of about 7 to 12 cycles. Each CDR3 protein gets one entry after TCRdb re-called the 5' RACE reads with MiXCR. The profile shows hundreds of thousands of distinct CDR3 sequences, more than 20% of them singletons. These data are also associated with another study on T cells of mothers and their children.

The sequenced sample consisted of blood. The receptors shown here come from a boy aged 5-17 years in good health.

This rearrangement joins TRBV3-1 to TRBJ2-5; D tentatively reads TRBD1 or TRBD2 (7 bases each). From germline, CDR1 is LGHDT and CDR2 YNNKEL (reference sequence). This CDR3 contains 17 residues. Trimming took off 4 bases at V and 2 bases at J, with 20 bases between the two ends. CDR3 sequence reads: CASSPLWRGREQETQYF. The CDR3 DNA is TGTGCCAGCAGCCCGCTGTGGAGGGGGCGGGAGCAAGAGACCCAGTACTTC.

The chain couples TRBV5-5 to TRBJ1-1; D is ambiguous. The CDR3 length is 15 residues. V lost 3 bases to trimming and J lost 7 bases, with 19 bases between them. CDR1 is SGHKS, CDR2 YYEKEE, per germline (reference sequence). The CDR3 region is CASSSVASAKDEAFF. The CDR3 DNA reads TGTGCCAGCAGCTCAGTCGCGTCAGCCAAGGATGAAGCTTTCTTT.

V and J are TRBV4-1 and TRBJ2-2; no clear D. Germline V gene lookup returns CDR1 MGHRA and CDR2 YSYEKL. V lost 3 bases and J 4 bases, leaving 6 bases between the germline ends. CDR3 length: 13 amino acids. The CDR3 sequence: CASSHAPTGELFF. The CDR3 nucleotides read TGCGCCAGCAGCCATGCTCCCACCGGGGAGCTGTTTTTT.

The V gene is TRBV6-5, the J gene TRBJ2-1, with 8 bases that match TRBD2. CDR1 is MNHEY and CDR2 is SVGAGI in the germline V gene. This CDR3 contains 13 residues. Trimming removed 7 bases from V and 9 bases from J; junction bases left unmatched: 8. CDR3 bases: TGTGCCAGCAACCCGGGGGGGGTAGCTGAGCAGTTCTTC. Protein: CASNPGGVAEQFF.

This chain links TRBV24-1 with TRBJ1-4; no definite D call. The germline CDR1 and CDR2 sequences are KGHDR and SFDVKD. This CDR3 contains 13 residues. V lost 6 bases to trimming and J lost 5 bases, with 9 bases between them. CDR3 region: CATSKSTNEKLFF. The CDR3 region has the DNA TGTGCCACCAGTAAGAGCACGAATGAAAAACTGTTTTTT.